These 10 T cell receptor beta chains came from one sample sequenced in a study of regulatory dendritic cells for organ transplantation. Clones were sequenced by immunoSEQ multiplex PCR, and TCRdb holds only the in-frame ones, with some missing. The table lists about 38,000 clones, 90% to 95% of them singletons, with over 0.1% in the top ten. Input material: naive CD8+ T cells from blood. Regarding subset: CD45RA+ naive T cells. Receptors originate from a human donor in good health.

The gene calls are TRBV7-9 and TRBJ1-2; D gene ambiguous. The CDR3 contains 13 residues. Germline V lookup: CDR1 SEHNR, CDR2 FQNEAQ (reference sequence). V was pared by 2 bases and J by 6 bases, with 10 bases between. The CDR3 spells CASSLTGRDGYTF. The CDR3 DNA reads TGTGCCAGCAGCTTAACGGGGAGGGATGGCTACACCTTC.

This sequence joins TRBV7-9 and TRBJ2-6; the D gene is possibly TRBD2 (5 bases). The germline CDR1 and CDR2 sequences are SEHNR and FQNEAQ (reference sequence). Trimming took 5 bases from V and 1 from J, leaving 12 bases between them. The CDR3 covers 16 residues. CDR3 loop: CASSRGIGSGANVLTF. CDR3 DNA: TGTGCCAGCAGCCGGGGAATAGGATCTGGGGCCAACGTCCTGACTTTC.

V is TRBV27 and J is TRBJ2-5, with D perhaps matching TRBD2 (6 bases). CDR3 length: 14 residues. Germline V gene lookup returns CDR1 MNHEY and CDR2 SMNVEV (reference sequence). V was pared by 2 bases and J by 5 bases, with 12 bases between. The CDR3 DNA sequence: TGTGCCAGCAGTTTAAGTGGGAGGAGGGAGACCCAGTACTTC. Translated: CASSLSGRRETQYF.

The chain is built from TRBV7-8 and TRBJ1-1; 7 bases are shared with TRBD1. Trimming cost V 5 bases and J 6 bases; bases outside gene matches: 6. The CDR3 length is 13 residues. Germline V lookup: CDR1 SGHVS, CDR2 FQNEAQ. The CDR3 spells CASSPGGPSEAFF. In DNA, the CDR3 is TGTGCCAGCAGCCCAGGGGGGCCCTCTGAAGCTTTCTTT.

The genes are TRBV27 and TRBJ2-4; D remains unclear. The CDR3 runs to 11 residues. The germline gives CDR1 MNHEY, CDR2 SMNVEV (reference sequence). V shed 2 bases and J shed 8 bases, with 4 bases lying between them. CDR3 sequence reads: CASSLGDIQYF. The CDR3 DNA sequence: TGTGCCAGCAGTTTAGGCGACATTCAGTACTTC.

This chain links TRBV6-5 with TRBJ1-5; D is perhaps TRBD1 (6 bases). Deletions cut 10 bases from V and 10 bases from J, with 20 bases between. This CDR3 region has 13 residues. Germline V gene sequence: CDR1 MNHEY, CDR2 SVGAGI. The CDR3 DNA follows: TGTGCCATCTGGAAGGGGGATCAGGAACCCCAGCATTTT. Protein product: CAIWKGDQEPQHF.

This chain uses TRBV19 with TRBJ2-7; 7 nucleotides align to TRBD1. The CDR3 loop spans 16 amino acids. The junction had 10 bases not matched to a gene; V was cut back by 3 bases and J by 2 bases. Germline loops: CDR1 LNHDA, CDR2 SQIVND (reference sequence). CDR3 loop: CASSIGSGTATYEQYF. CDR3 nucleotides: TGTGCCAGTAGTATCGGCTCCGGGACAGCTACCTACGAGCAGTACTTC.

This chain uses TRBV19 with TRBJ2-7, with 8 bases that match TRBD2. The CDR3 runs 15 residues. J lost 3 bases, V lost 2 bases, and 6 bases had no gene match. Looked up from germline, CDR1 is LNHDA and CDR2 is SQIVND (reference sequence). CDR3 sequence (DNA): TGTGCCAGTAGTATACGAGCGGGAGCACTCTACGAGCAGTACTTC. As protein: CASSIRAGALYEQYF.

The rearrangement uses TRBV30 and TRBJ1-3, with 10 bases lining up with TRBD1. J gave up 8 bases and V 2 bases, and 9 bases lay outside the gene matches. CDR1 and CDR2 from the germline V gene are GTSNPN and SVGIG (reference sequence). The CDR3 spans 15 residues. CDR3 coding DNA: TGTGCCTGGAGTACCGGGACAGGGGTGGGGGACACCATATATTTT. It specifies CAWSTGTGVGDTIYF.

CDR3 in amino acids: CASSLGFLYEQYF. The CDR3, as DNA: TGTGCCAGCAGTTTAGGTTTTCTCTACGAGCAGTACTTC. This rearrangement joins TRBV27 to TRBJ2-7; D is ambiguous. Trimming stripped 2 bases from V and 3 bases from J, with 8 bases between. The CDR3 has 13 amino acids. The germline gives CDR1 MNHEY, CDR2 SMNVEV (reference sequence).